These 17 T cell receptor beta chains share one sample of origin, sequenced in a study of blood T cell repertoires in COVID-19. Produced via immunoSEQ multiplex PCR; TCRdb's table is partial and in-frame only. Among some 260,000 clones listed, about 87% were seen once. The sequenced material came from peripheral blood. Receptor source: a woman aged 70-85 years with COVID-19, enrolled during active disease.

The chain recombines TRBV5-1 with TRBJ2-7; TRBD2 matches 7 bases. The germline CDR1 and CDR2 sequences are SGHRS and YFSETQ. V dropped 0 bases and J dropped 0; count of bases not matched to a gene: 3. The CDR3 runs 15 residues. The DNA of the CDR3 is TGCGCCAGCAGCTTGGAACTAGCGATCTCCTACGAGCAGTACTTC. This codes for CASSLELAISYEQYF.

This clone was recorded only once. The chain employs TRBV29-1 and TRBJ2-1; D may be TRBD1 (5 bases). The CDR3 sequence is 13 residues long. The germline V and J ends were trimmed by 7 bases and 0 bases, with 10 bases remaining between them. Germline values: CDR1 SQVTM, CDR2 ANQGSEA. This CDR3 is CSAYRSSYNEQFF. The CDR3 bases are TGCAGCGCCTACAGGAGCTCCTACAATGAGCAGTTCTTC.

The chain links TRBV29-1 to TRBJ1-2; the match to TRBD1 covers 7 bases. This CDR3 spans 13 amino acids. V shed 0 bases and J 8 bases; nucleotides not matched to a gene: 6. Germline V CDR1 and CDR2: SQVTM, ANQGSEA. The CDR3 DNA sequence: TGCAGCGTTGAAGATAGAACAGGGGTCGGCTACACCTTC. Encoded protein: CSVEDRTGVGYTF.

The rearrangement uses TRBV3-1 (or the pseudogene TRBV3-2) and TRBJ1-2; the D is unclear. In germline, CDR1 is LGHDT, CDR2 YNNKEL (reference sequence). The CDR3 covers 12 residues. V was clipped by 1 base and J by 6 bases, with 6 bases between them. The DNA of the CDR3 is TGTGCCAGCAGCCAAGTGGAGGATGGCTACACCTTC. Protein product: CASSQVEDGYTF.

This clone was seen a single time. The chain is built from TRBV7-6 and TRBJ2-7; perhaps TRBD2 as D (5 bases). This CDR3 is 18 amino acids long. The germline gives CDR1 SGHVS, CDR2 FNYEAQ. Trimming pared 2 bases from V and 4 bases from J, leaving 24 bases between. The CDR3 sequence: CASSLNAGMGVSLYEQYF. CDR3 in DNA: TGTGCCAGCAGCTTAAATGCCGGGATGGGTGTAAGTCTATACGAGCAGTACTTC.

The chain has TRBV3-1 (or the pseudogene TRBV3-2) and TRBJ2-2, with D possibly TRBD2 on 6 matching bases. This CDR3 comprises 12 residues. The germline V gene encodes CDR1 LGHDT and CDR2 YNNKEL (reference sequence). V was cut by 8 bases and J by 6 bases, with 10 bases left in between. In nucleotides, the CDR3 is TGTGCCAGCCGCGGGGTAGCCGGGGAGCTGTTTTTT. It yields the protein CASRGVAGELFF.

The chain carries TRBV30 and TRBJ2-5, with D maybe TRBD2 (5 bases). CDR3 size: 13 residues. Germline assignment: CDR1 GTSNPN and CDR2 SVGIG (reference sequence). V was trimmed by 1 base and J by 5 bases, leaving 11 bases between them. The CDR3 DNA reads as TGTGCCTGGAGTGGAGGGATCGGGGAGACCCAGTACTTC. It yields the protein CAWSGGIGETQYF.

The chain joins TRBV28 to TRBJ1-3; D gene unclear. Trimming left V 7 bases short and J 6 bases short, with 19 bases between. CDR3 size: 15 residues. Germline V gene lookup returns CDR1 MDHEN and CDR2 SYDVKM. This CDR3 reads CASTSGGLGPNTIYF. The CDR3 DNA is TGTGCCAGCACCTCCGGAGGCCTCGGGCCAAACACCATATATTTT.

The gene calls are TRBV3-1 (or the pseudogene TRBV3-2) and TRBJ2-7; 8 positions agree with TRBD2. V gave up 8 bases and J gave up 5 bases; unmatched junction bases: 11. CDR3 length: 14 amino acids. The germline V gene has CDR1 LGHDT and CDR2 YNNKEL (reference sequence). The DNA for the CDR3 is TGTGCCAGCTCCTATGGAGCGGGAGTGAACGAGCAGTACTTC. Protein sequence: CASSYGAGVNEQYF.

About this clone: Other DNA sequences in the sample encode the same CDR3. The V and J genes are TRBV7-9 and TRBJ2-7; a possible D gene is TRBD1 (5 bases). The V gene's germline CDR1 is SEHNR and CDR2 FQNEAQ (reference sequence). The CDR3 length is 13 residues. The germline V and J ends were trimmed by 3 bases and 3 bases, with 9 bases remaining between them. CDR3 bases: TGTGCCAGCAGCTTTAGGCAGGGCTACGAGCAGTACTTC. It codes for CASSFRQGYEQYF.

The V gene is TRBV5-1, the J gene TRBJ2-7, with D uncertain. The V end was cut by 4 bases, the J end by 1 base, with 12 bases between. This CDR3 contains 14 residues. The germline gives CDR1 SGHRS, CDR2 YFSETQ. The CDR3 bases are TGCGCCAGCAGCCCATCCGGGTCATCCTACGAGCAGTACTTC. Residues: CASSPSGSSYEQYF.

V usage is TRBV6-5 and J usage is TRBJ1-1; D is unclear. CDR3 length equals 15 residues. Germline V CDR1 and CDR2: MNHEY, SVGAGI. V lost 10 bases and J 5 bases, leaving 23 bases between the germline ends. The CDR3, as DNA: TGTGCCACTACTAAAGGAATAGGTCTAGATACTGAAGCTTTCTTT. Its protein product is CATTKGIGLDTEAFF.

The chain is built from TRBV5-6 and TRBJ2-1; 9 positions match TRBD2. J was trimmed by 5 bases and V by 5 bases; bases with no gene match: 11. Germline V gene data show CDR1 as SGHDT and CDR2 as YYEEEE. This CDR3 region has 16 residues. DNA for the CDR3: TGTGCCAGCAGTCCCGGGACTAGCCCTTATCACAATGAGCAGTTCTTC. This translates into CASSPGTSPYHNEQFF.

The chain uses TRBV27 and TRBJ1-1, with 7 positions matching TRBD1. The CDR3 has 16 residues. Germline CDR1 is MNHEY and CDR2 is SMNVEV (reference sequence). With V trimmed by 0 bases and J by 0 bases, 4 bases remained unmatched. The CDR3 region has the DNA TGTGCCAGCAGTTTATCCCCGACAGGGATGAACACTGAAGCTTTCTTT. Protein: CASSLSPTGMNTEAFF.

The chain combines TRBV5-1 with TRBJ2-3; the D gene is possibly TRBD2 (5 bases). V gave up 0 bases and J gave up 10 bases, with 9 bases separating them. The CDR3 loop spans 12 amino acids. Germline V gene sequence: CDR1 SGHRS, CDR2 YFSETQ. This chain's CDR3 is CASSLEGEAQYF. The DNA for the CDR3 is TGCGCCAGCAGCTTGGAGGGAGAAGCGCAGTATTTT.

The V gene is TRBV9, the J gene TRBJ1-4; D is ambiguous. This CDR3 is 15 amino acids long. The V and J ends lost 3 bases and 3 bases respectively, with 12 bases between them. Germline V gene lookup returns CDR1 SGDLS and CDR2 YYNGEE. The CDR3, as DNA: TGTGCCAGCAGCGCAAACGGGATGGCTAATGAAAAACTGTTTTTT. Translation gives CASSANGMANEKLFF.

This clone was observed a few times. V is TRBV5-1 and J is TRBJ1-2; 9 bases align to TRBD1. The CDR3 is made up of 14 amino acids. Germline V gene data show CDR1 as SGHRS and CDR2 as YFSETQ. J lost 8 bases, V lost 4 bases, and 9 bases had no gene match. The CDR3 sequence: CASSLRTGAEGYTF. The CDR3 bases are TGCGCCAGCAGCCTGAGGACAGGGGCTGAAGGCTACACCTTC.